A single sample gave rise to the 22 T cell receptor beta chains below, sequenced in a study of CD8 T cells in ankylosing spondylitis. The study, taken as a whole, reports: A TCR beta motif of 7 to 9 highly homologous variants seemed to mark ankylosing spondylitis blood.

No antigen has been assigned to these receptors. TCRdb processed the 5' RACE reads anew with MiXCR; each CDR3 protein has one entry. The sample carries 470,000 or so distinct CDR3 sequences, roughly 26% recorded once. Sequenced: blood, either unsorted or a sorted T cell fraction (not recorded which). The source is a male donor with ankylosing spondylitis.

CDR3 region: CSAPKTATNYGYTF. The CDR3 DNA reads as TGCAGTGCTCCGAAGACAGCGACTAACTATGGCTACACCTTC. The chain combines TRBV20-1 with TRBJ1-2; a weak D match, TRBD1 (5 bases). The ends were cut back, 5 bases at V and 0 bases at J, with 13 bases in the middle. Germline CDR1 DFQATT, CDR2 SNEGSKA (reference sequence). The CDR3 is 14 amino acids.

This clonotype has only a few counts. The genes are TRBV7-2 and TRBJ2-2; 11 bases line up with TRBD2. This CDR3 has 16 residues. Trimming removed 3 bases from V and 4 bases from J; junction bases left unmatched: 4. From germline, CDR1 is SGHTA and CDR2 FQGNSA. The CDR3 loop reads CASSFSGRALTGELFF. CDR3 bases: TGTGCCAGCAGCTTTAGCGGGAGGGCCCTCACCGGGGAGCTGTTTTTT.

This clonotype appeared a few times. This chain connects TRBV11-2 to TRBJ2-1; 8 nucleotides align to TRBD2. The CDR3 consists of 17 residues. Unmatched junction bases numbered 11, after V lost 4 bases and J lost 3 bases. Germline V gene sequence: CDR1 SGHAT, CDR2 FQNNGV. CDR3 in amino acids: CASSSREAGEVYNEQFF. CDR3 bases: TGTGCCAGCAGCTCAAGAGAAGCGGGAGAGGTCTACAATGAGCAGTTCTTC.

The chain carries TRBV15 and TRBJ2-5, with D possibly matching TRBD1 (5 bases). CDR3 size: 14 residues. Trimming stripped 1 base from V and 0 bases from J, with 6 bases between. Germline V gene lookup returns CDR1 LNHNV and CDR2 YYDKDF (reference sequence). CDR3 sequence reads: CATSRAGNQETQYF. In DNA, the CDR3 is TGTGCCACCAGCAGAGCAGGGAACCAAGAGACCCAGTACTTC.

The V and J genes are TRBV4-2 and TRBJ1-1, with a weak D call TRBD1 (5 bases). The CDR3 runs 14 residues. Trimming pared 0 bases from V and 5 bases from J, leaving 10 bases between. Germline V gene lookup returns CDR1 LGHNA and CDR2 YNFKEQ. CDR3 region: CASSQDWGRTEAFF. In DNA form, the CDR3 reads TGTGCCAGCAGCCAAGATTGGGGACGGACTGAAGCTTTCTTT.

The chain is built from TRBV27 and TRBJ2-1; TRBD2 aligns across 8 bases. The CDR3 is 15 residues long. The germline V gene encodes CDR1 MNHEY and CDR2 SMNVEV (reference sequence). With 3 bases clipped from V and 4 bases from J, the junction kept 5 bases outside the gene matches. The CDR3 sequence is CASSFGRGGYNEQFF. The CDR3 coding sequence is TGTGCCAGCAGTTTCGGGAGGGGAGGTTACAATGAGCAGTTCTTC.

The genes are TRBV2 and TRBJ2-3; D might be TRBD2 (5 bases). Germline V gene sequence: CDR1 SNHLY, CDR2 FYNNEI. This CDR3 spans 17 amino acids. The V end was cut by 8 bases, the J end by 0 bases, with 21 bases between. The CDR3 here is CASCPTLSVISTDTQYF. CDR3 in DNA: TGTGCCAGCTGCCCCACCCTTAGCGTTATAAGCACAGATACGCAGTATTTT.

The chain combines TRBV12-3 or TRBV12-4 with TRBJ2-1; 7 bases are shared with TRBD1. J was trimmed by 6 bases and V by 5 bases; bases with no gene match: 7. The CDR3 has 14 residues. The CDR3 spells CASSVGSGGNEQFF. The CDR3, as DNA: TGTGCCAGCAGTGTAGGGTCAGGGGGCAATGAGCAGTTCTTC.

This chain uses TRBV5-1 with TRBJ2-7; TRBD2 aligns across 7 bases. V gave up 3 bases and J gave up 7 bases; unmatched junction bases: 7. The CDR3 contains 13 residues. The germline gives CDR1 SGHRS, CDR2 YFSETQ. The CDR3 loop reads CASSWTGAGEQYV. Written as DNA, the CDR3 is TGCGCCAGCAGCTGGACGGGAGCGGGGGAGCAGTACGTC.

This clonotype was seen a few times. The chain employs TRBV5-1 and TRBJ1-1; tentative D call: TRBD1 (5 bases). The germline V gene has CDR1 SGHRS and CDR2 YFSETQ. Deletions cut 3 bases from V and 0 bases from J, with 15 bases between. The CDR3 has 16 amino acids. The CDR3 is CASSSDKNLMNTEAFF. In DNA form, the CDR3 reads TGCGCCAGCAGCTCGGACAAGAACCTTATGAACACTGAAGCTTTCTTT.

The J gene is TRBJ2-7, the V gene TRBV5-5; the match to TRBD2 covers 7 bases. Trimming at V came to 2 bases and at J to 6 bases, leaving 14 bases not matched to a gene. In germline, CDR1 is SGHKS, CDR2 YYEKEE (reference sequence). The CDR3 loop spans 16 amino acids. As DNA, the CDR3 is TGTGCCAGCAGCTTAGTAACCGCTAGCGGAATCGGCGAGCAGTACTTC. Translated, it gives CASSLVTASGIGEQYF.

The V and J genes are TRBV12-3 or TRBV12-4 and TRBJ2-1; D possibly corresponds to TRBD2 (6 bases). Trimming pared 2 bases from V and 9 bases from J, leaving 11 bases between. This CDR3 comprises 13 residues. The CDR3 sequence: CASSLLTSGEQFF. The CDR3 DNA reads as TGTGCCAGCAGTTTATTGACTAGTGGTGAGCAGTTCTTC.

This clonotype was seen at least ten times. The chain carries TRBV5-1 and TRBJ2-1; a weak D match, TRBD1 (5 bases). The CDR3 runs to 15 residues. The germline CDR1 and CDR2 sequences are SGHRS and YFSETQ. V lost 0 bases and J 9 bases, leaving 16 bases between the germline ends. The CDR3 is CASSLEGLPQGEQFF. CDR3 nucleotide sequence: TGCGCCAGCAGCTTGGAGGGGCTACCTCAGGGTGAGCAGTTCTTC.

The chain has TRBV2 and TRBJ2-7, with a possible D match to TRBD1 (6 bases). Germline assignment: CDR1 SNHLY and CDR2 FYNNEI. CDR3 length equals 12 residues. The ends were cut back, 6 bases at V and 3 bases at J, with 9 bases in the middle. The CDR3 nucleotides read TGTGCCAGCAGCGCGGACAGCTACGAGCAGTACGTC. This sequence encodes CASSADSYEQYV.

The chain carries TRBV18 and TRBJ2-1; possibly TRBD1 for D (5 bases). The V gene's germline CDR1 is KGHSH and CDR2 LQKENI. The CDR3 loop spans 15 amino acids. Between the trimmed V and J ends, which lost 3 bases and 3 bases, there was a span of 12 bases. The CDR3 spells CASSPPYDSYNEQFF. For the CDR3, the DNA is TGTGCCAGCTCACCGCCATACGACAGCTACAATGAGCAGTTCTTC.

V and J are TRBV6-1 and TRBJ2-6; D not certain. From germline, CDR1 is MNHNS and CDR2 SASEGT. Trimming removed 7 bases at V and 0 bases at J, with 16 bases between. The CDR3 spans 17 residues. In nucleotides, the CDR3 is TGTGCCAGCACCGAGGCGGTTATGAGCTCTGGGGCCAACGTCCTGACTTTC. The encoded protein is CASTEAVMSSGANVLTF.

V usage is TRBV20-1 and J usage is TRBJ2-7; TRBD1 matches 7 bases. The length of the CDR3 is 12 residues. CDR1 is DFQATT, CDR2 SNEGSKA, per germline (reference sequence). J gave up 1 base and V 6 bases, and 3 bases lay outside the gene matches. The CDR3 coding sequence is TGCAGTGCGAAGGGACAGTCCTACGAGCAGTACTTC. It yields the protein CSAKGQSYEQYF.

Only a few counts were recorded for this clonotype. This rearrangement joins TRBV20-1 to TRBJ2-1; 8 nucleotides align to TRBD2. With 3 bases clipped from V and 0 bases from J, the junction kept 7 bases outside the gene matches. The germline gives CDR1 DFQATT, CDR2 SNEGSKA (reference sequence). This CDR3 has 16 amino acids. The CDR3 sequence is CSARGGGPRSYNEQFF. CDR3 in DNA: TGCAGTGCTAGGGGCGGGGGGCCCCGCTCCTACAATGAGCAGTTCTTC.

This clonotype came up many times. A read error may produce the germline difference seen at one junction end. The chain carries TRBV5-1 and TRBJ2-5, with 11 bases identical to TRBD2. The CDR3 runs to 14 residues. Germline CDR1 SGHRS, CDR2 YFSETQ. CDR3 in DNA: TGTGCCAGCAGTTTAGGGACTAGCGGCGAGACCCAGTACTTC. Amino acids: CASSLGTSGETQYF.

This clonotype was counted between two and nine times. J is TRBJ2-7 and V is TRBV5-1, with TRBD1 identical over 8 bases. The V segment lost 5 bases and the J segment 3 bases; nucleotides outside the gene matches: 7. There are 14 residues in the CDR3. Germline CDR1 reads SGHRS; CDR2 reads YFSETQ. The CDR3 region is CASSVDRAIYEQYF. The CDR3 DNA is TGCGCCAGCAGTGTGGACAGGGCCATCTACGAGCAGTACTTC.

The chain couples TRBV20-1 to TRBJ1-4; the D gene is possibly TRBD1 (5 bases). Germline V gene lookup returns CDR1 DFQATT and CDR2 SNEGSKA (reference sequence). V lost 0 bases and J lost 7, with 12 bases in between. The CDR3 is made up of 14 amino acids. The CDR3 protein is CSARDLTAGEKLFF. CDR3 coding DNA: TGCAGTGCTAGAGATCTGACAGCGGGTGAAAAACTGTTTTTT.

The genes are TRBV5-1 and TRBJ1-1; D gene unclear. Trimming removed 1 base at V and 4 bases at J, with 11 bases between. This CDR3 spans 14 amino acids. Germline-derived CDR1 and CDR2 are SGHRS and YFSETQ. The DNA for the CDR3 is TGCGCCAGCAGCTTGTCACGGCTCGGCACTGAAGCTTTCTTT. This translates into CASSLSRLGTEAFF.